The rows below give T cell receptor beta chains drawn from one sample of a study of vaccination and CD4 T cells after COVID-19. TCRdb itself ran the PCR reads through MiXCR, one entry per CDR3 protein. The table includes 5,000 or so distinct CDR3 sequences, approximately 59% detected once. The antigens of these receptors remain unknown. Sequencing input: CD4+ T cells from blood, cultured in vitro. These receptors were obtained from a human donor in good health. Each CDR3 is given with its conserved first and last residue. D genes are given only for firm matches. The size field is filled for only some rows; it gives once, few, many or a size class.

TGTGCCAGCAGTTTGGGGCAGGATAATCAGCCCCAGCATTTT	CASSLGQDNQPQHF	NA	14	NA	TRBV28	TRBJ1-5
TGTGCCAGCAGCTTCGGCGGGGGCAGTGCTAACTATGGCTACACCTTC	CASSFGGGSANYGYTF	NA	16	NA	TRBV5-6	TRBJ1-2
TGTGCCAGCAGCAAAGCACAGGGAAATGGCTACACCTTC	CASSKAQGNGYTF	NA	13	NA	TRBV7-2	TRBJ1-2
TGTGCCAGCAGTTTTTCAGGGGGCTTGCGAACTGAAGCTTTCTTT	CASSFSGGLRTEAFF	TRBD1	15	NA	TRBV2	TRBJ1-1
TGTGCCAGCAGCTCTGCAGGTGATAATAGTCAGCCCCAGCATTTT	CASSSAGDNSQPQHF	NA	15	NA	TRBV2	TRBJ1-5
TGTGCCAGCAGTGCGGCAGGAAACTATGGCTACACCTTC	CASSAAGNYGYTF	NA	13	NA	TRBV6-1	TRBJ1-2
TGTGCCAGTTCGTCGGGGCTAGCCTACAATGAGCAGTTCTTC	CASSSGLAYNEQFF	NA	14	NA	TRBV6-1	TRBJ2-1
TGTGCCAGCAGTTACCTAAAAATTGGACAGGGCGCTTATTCACCCCTCCACTTT	CASSYLKIGQGAYSPLHF	TRBD1	18	NA	TRBV6-5	TRBJ1-6
TGTGCCTGGAATCGGGGGGAAGAGACCCAGTACTTC	CAWNRGEETQYF	TRBD2	12	NA	TRBV30	TRBJ2-5
TGTGCCAGCAGCGTAGCTGGCGGGACTAGATCCTACAATGAGCAGTTCTTC	CASSVAGGTRSYNEQFF	TRBD2	17	few	TRBV9	TRBJ2-1
TGTGCCAGCAGCAGAGGCCACGAGCAGTACTTC	CASSRGHEQYF	NA	11	NA	TRBV2	TRBJ2-7
TGTGCCAGCAGCTTAGAGGGGACTAGCGGGAGGTTCTACAATGAGCAGTTCTTC	CASSLEGTSGRFYNEQFF	TRBD2	18	NA	TRBV7-2	TRBJ2-1
TGCGCCAGCAGTGCCGATACATGGCCCCAGCATTTT	CASSADTWPQHF	NA	12	NA	TRBV10-1	TRBJ1-5
TGTGCCAGCAGTTTACCACAGGGGGCAGATACGCAGTATTTT	CASSLPQGADTQYF	TRBD1	14	NA	TRBV28	TRBJ2-3
TGTGCCAGCAGTTTGGGGGACAGGGGGGGCTATGGCTACACCTTC	CASSLGDRGGYGYTF	TRBD1	15	NA	TRBV28	TRBJ1-2
TGTGCCAGCAGTGGACTCTCGAAAGCGACCATATATTTT	CASSGLSKATIYF	NA	13	NA	TRBV6-1	TRBJ1-3
TGTGCCAGCAGGGGAGACCGGGACAGGGTCTTGGCCGGGGAGCTGTTTTTT	CASRGDRDRVLAGELFF	TRBD1	17	NA	TRBV7-8	TRBJ2-2
TGTGCCAGCTCACCTATGACAGGCGAGCAGTACTTC	CASSPMTGEQYF	NA	12	NA	TRBV18	TRBJ2-7
TGTGCCAGCAGTACCTACGCCCCTGGCGGGGGAGCCCCAGATACGCAGTATTTT	CASSTYAPGGGAPDTQYF	TRBD2	18	few	TRBV6-2/TRBV6-3	TRBJ2-3
TGTGCCAGCAGCCGAAACTTGGAGAGTTCCTACAATGAGCAGTTCTTC	CASSRNLESSYNEQFF	NA	16	NA	TRBV6-1	TRBJ2-1
TGTGCCAGCAGTGAAAGGATCGGGGCGGGAGTTCAAGAGACCCAGTACTTC	CASSERIGAGVQETQYF	TRBD2	17	NA	TRBV6-1	TRBJ2-5
TGCGCCAGCAGCCAAGACCAGACAGGATCGAACACTGAAGCTTTCTTT	CASSQDQTGSNTEAFF	NA	16	NA	TRBV4-3	TRBJ1-1
TGTGCCAGCAGCTATACAGGACTAGCCTCCTACGAGCAGTACTTC	CASSYTGLASYEQYF	TRBD2	15	NA	TRBV5-4	TRBJ2-7
TGTGCCAGCAGCTTGACAGGGGGCCCCGTCACTGAAGCTTTCTTT	CASSLTGGPVTEAFF	TRBD1	15	NA	TRBV12-3/TRBV12-4	TRBJ1-1
TGCAGCGTTAGGGGGACTAGCGGGGGCTACGAGCAGTACTTC	CSVRGTSGGYEQYF	TRBD2	14	NA	TRBV20-1	TRBJ2-7
TGTGCCACCAGCATTACTAGCGCGAACACCGGGGAGCTGTTTTTT	CATSITSANTGELFF	TRBD2	15	NA	TRBV15	TRBJ2-2
TGCAGTGCTAGAGATGAGCGGCGGGGTGAGCAGTTCTTC	CSARDERRGEQFF	NA	13	NA	TRBV20-1	TRBJ2-1
TGCAGCGTTGAAGCGGCCAGGGTGGAAGCAACTGAAGCTTTCTTT	CSVEAARVEATEAFF	NA	15	NA	TRBV29-1	TRBJ1-1
TGTGCCTCATCGACCACGGGGGTTCCCTACGAGCAGTACTTC	CASSTTGVPYEQYF	NA	14	NA	TRBV10-3	TRBJ2-7
TGTGCCAGCAGCTTAGACAGGCTTGGCTACACCTTC	CASSLDRLGYTF	NA	12	NA	TRBV11-2	TRBJ1-2
TGTGCCAGCAGCCAGCGGGGGGACCCTTCATACGAGCAGTACTTC	CASSQRGDPSYEQYF	TRBD2	15	NA	TRBV11-2	TRBJ2-7
TGCGCCAGCAGCCAAGAGGCAGGATTTAACTATGGCTACACCTTC	CASSQEAGFNYGYTF	NA	15	NA	TRBV4-3	TRBJ1-2
TGTGCCAGTAATCAAGGCCCCGGAGGGGCTTTCTTT	CASNQGPGGAFF	NA	12	NA	TRBV19	TRBJ1-1
TGTGCCAGTACACCCTCCAATGCGGGGGAATCACCCCTCCACTTT	CASTPSNAGESPLHF	NA	15	few	TRBV19	TRBJ1-6
TGTGCCAGCAGTCCCGGCGGCCCTCGGGGCTATGGCTACACCTTC	CASSPGGPRGYGYTF	NA	15	few	TRBV7-2	TRBJ1-2
TGTGCCAGCAGTCGGGGACAGGGTGCCACTGAAGCTTTCTTT	CASSRGQGATEAFF	TRBD1	14	NA	TRBV14	TRBJ1-1
TGCGACAGACAGGGGCGGAACACCGGGGAGCTGTTTTTT	CDRQGRNTGELFF	TRBD1	13	NA	TRBV6-8	TRBJ2-2
TGTGCCAGCAGCTTAGCGCGGCTAGCGGTAGGGGAGCAGTTCTTC	CASSLARLAVGEQFF	TRBD2	15	NA	TRBV7-8	TRBJ2-1
TGTGCCAGCTCACCACCGCTCCGGGGGACGTTAGATACGCAGTATTTT	CASSPPLRGTLDTQYF	NA	16	NA	TRBV18	TRBJ2-3
TGTGCCAGCAGTCCAAGGACCCAGGGGATAGAGAACACTGAAGCTTTCTTT	CASSPRTQGIENTEAFF	NA	17	NA	TRBV27	TRBJ1-1
TGTGCCAGCAGTACTTACAGGGGCGACTCTGGAAACACCATATATTTT	CASSTYRGDSGNTIYF	TRBD1	16	NA	TRBV6-1	TRBJ1-3
TGTGCCAGCAGAGCCGGGACAGGGTCGTATTCACCCCTCCACTTT	CASRAGTGSYSPLHF	TRBD1	15	NA	TRBV2	TRBJ1-6
TGTGCCAGCAGTGGGTTCCGACTCTACGAGCAGTACTTC	CASSGFRLYEQYF	NA	13	few	TRBV6-1	TRBJ2-7
TGTGCCAGCAGTGAATCGTCCTCCGAAGGGGGCTACACCTTC	CASSESSSEGGYTF	NA	14	NA	TRBV2	TRBJ1-2
TGTGCCAGCAGGGACACACTAGCGGGAGCCCACGAGCAGTACTTC	CASRDTLAGAHEQYF	TRBD2	15	NA	TRBV6-2/TRBV6-3	TRBJ2-7
TGTGCCAGCAGCCCTAGCGGACCTAGCACAGATACGCAGTATTTT	CASSPSGPSTDTQYF	TRBD2	15	NA	TRBV12-3/TRBV12-4	TRBJ2-3
TGTGCCAGCAGTTATACCCCGGACAGGGAAGCTTTCTTT	CASSYTPDREAFF	TRBD1	13	once	TRBV6-5	TRBJ1-1
TGTGCCAGCAGTGAAAGTGGCAGGGGCGGTGGCTACACCTTC	CASSESGRGGGYTF	NA	14	few	TRBV6-1	TRBJ1-2
TGTGCCAGCAGTTACTCGAGGTTAGCGGAGCAGTTCTTC	CASSYSRLAEQFF	NA	13	once	TRBV6-5	TRBJ2-1
TGTGCCAGCAGCTTTACCCTTCGCCAATTTAGGGGGACCTACGAGCAGTACTTC	CASSFTLRQFRGTYEQYF	NA	18	NA	TRBV11-2	TRBJ2-7
TGTGCCACCAGTGACACGGGACTCTATGGCTACACCTTC	CATSDTGLYGYTF	NA	13	hyperexpanded	TRBV24-1	TRBJ1-2
TGTGCCATCAGTGCCCAGCAGGGATCCGATACGCAGTATTTT	CAISAQQGSDTQYF	NA	14	NA	TRBV10-3	TRBJ2-3
TGTGCCACCAGTGACCCCAAAAACATTCAGTACTTC	CATSDPKNIQYF	NA	12	NA	TRBV24-1	TRBJ2-4
TGTGCCAGCAGTTACCTCGGACAGGGGGGAGGTTCACCCCTCCACTTT	CASSYLGQGGGSPLHF	TRBD1	16	few	TRBV6-5	TRBJ1-6
TGTGCCAGCAGCCGTACTAGCGGGGGCTCCTACGAGCAGTACTTC	CASSRTSGGSYEQYF	TRBD2	15	NA	TRBV12-3/TRBV12-4	TRBJ2-7
TGTGCCAGCAGTGGGCTTAACGAGCAGTACTTC	CASSGLNEQYF	NA	11	NA	TRBV6-2/TRBV6-3	TRBJ2-7
TGTGCCAGCAGCTTAGGAGTCCTTTGGAACACTGAAGCTTTCTTT	CASSLGVLWNTEAFF	NA	15	NA	TRBV7-2	TRBJ1-1